A selection of T cell receptor beta chains follows, all from one sample in a study of OX40 agonist ivuxolimab in advanced cancers. Libraries were prepared by immunoSEQ multiplex PCR; TCRdb keeps only in-frame clonotypes and omits some of them. The sample lists around 80,000 clones, around 86% occurring once. The sequencing used CD4+ or CD8+ T cells sorted from blood, collected in a trial of the OX40 agonist ivuxolimab. These TCRs come from an adult with an advanced solid tumor such as melanoma, head and neck, liver or kidney cancer. The conserved cysteine and the conserved F or W are not part of the CDR3 here. Fields, in order: V gene, J gene, CDR3 protein.

v_call: TRBV19
j_call: TRBJ2-5
cdr3_aa: ASSIPGGFEETQY

v_call: TRBV11-2
j_call: TRBJ1-1
cdr3_aa: ASSLTGGETEAF

v_call: TRBV11-2
j_call: TRBJ2-1
cdr3_aa: ASSKGRLAGGSSYNEQF

v_call: TRBV25-1
j_call: TRBJ1-5
cdr3_aa: ASSGGSNQPQH

v_call: TRBV7-2
j_call: TRBJ1-5
cdr3_aa: ASSLSGQGVRAQPQH

v_call: TRBV7-9
j_call: TRBJ2-1
cdr3_aa: ASLRLAGGRYNEQF

v_call: TRBV7-7
j_call: TRBJ2-2
cdr3_aa: ASRRTYTGELF

v_call: TRBV7-2
j_call: TRBJ1-4
cdr3_aa: ASSSDRGDEKLF

v_call: TRBV4-1
j_call: TRBJ1-5
cdr3_aa: ASSQEKLGQNQPQH

v_call: TRBV27
j_call: TRBJ1-1
cdr3_aa: ASSLFPRGKGNTEAF

v_call: TRBV7-9
j_call: TRBJ2-2
cdr3_aa: ASSLALIGTGELF

v_call: TRBV7-2
j_call: TRBJ2-2
cdr3_aa: ASSLGSGGSAGELF

v_call: TRBV2
j_call: TRBJ2-2
cdr3_aa: ASREWTNTGELF

v_call: TRBV19
j_call: TRBJ1-2
cdr3_aa: ASSIELRGYGYT

v_call: TRBV7-3
j_call: TRBJ2-5
cdr3_aa: ASSRSGTETQY

v_call: TRBV13
j_call: TRBJ2-1
cdr3_aa: ASKGYNEQF

v_call: TRBV28
j_call: TRBJ2-1
cdr3_aa: ASSYTRGEQF

v_call: TRBV19
j_call: TRBJ1-1
cdr3_aa: ASSSPKQLGTEAF

v_call: TRBV2
j_call: TRBJ1-5
cdr3_aa: ASSRQGNQPQH

v_call: TRBV6-6
j_call: TRBJ2-4
cdr3_aa: ASSYGGLGENIQY